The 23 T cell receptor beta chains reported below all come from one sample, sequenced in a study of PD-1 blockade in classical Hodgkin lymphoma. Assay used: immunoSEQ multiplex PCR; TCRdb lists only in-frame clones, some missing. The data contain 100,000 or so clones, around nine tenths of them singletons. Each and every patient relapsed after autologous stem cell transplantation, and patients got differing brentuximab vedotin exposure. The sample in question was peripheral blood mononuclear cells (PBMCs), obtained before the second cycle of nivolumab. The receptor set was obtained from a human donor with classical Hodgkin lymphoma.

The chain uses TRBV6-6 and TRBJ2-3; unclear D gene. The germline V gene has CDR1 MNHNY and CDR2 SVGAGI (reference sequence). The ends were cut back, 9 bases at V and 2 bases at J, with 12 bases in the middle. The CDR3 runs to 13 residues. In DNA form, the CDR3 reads TGTGCCAGTGACGTGGGGTTCACAGATACGCAGTATTTT. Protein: CASDVGFTDTQYF.

The CDR3 nucleotides read TGCGCCAGCAGCTTACAGGGGTGGCAAGAGACCCAGTACTTC. Translation: CASSLQGWQETQYF. This chain connects TRBV5-1 to TRBJ2-5, with 7 bases fitting TRBD1. This CDR3 spans 14 amino acids. With V trimmed by 2 bases and J by 2 bases, 3 bases remained unmatched. The germline V gene encodes CDR1 SGHRS and CDR2 YFSETQ.

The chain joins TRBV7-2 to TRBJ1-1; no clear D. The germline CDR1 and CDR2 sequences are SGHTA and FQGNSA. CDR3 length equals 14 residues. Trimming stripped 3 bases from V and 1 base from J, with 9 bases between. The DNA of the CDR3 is TGTGCCAGCAGCTTTCTTACAGAGAACACTGAAGCTTTCTTT. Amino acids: CASSFLTENTEAFF. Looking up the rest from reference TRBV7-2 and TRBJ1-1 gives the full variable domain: GAGVSQSPSNKVTEKGKDVELRCDPISGHTALYWYRQSLGQGLEFLIYFQGNSAPDKSGLPSDRFSAERTGGSVSTLTIQRTQQEDSAVYLCASSFLTENTEAFFGQGTRLTVV.

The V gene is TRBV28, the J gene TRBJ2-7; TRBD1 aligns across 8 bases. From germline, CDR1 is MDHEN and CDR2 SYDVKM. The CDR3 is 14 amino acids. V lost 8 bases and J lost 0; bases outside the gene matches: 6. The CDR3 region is CASGSGGSSYEQYF. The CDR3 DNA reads TGTGCCAGCGGCTCAGGGGGCAGCTCCTACGAGCAGTACTTC.

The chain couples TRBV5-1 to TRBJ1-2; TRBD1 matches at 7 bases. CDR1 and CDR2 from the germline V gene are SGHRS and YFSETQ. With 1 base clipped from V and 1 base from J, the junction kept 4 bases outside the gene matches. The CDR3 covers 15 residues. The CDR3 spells CASSLWTGLNYGYTF. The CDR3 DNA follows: TGCGCCAGCAGCTTGTGGACAGGACTTAACTATGGCTACACCTTC.

In DNA, the CDR3 is TGTGCCAGCAGTCCCTCAATGGGGCTTAGCACAGATACGCAGTATTTT. Its translation: CASSPSMGLSTDTQYF. The rearrangement uses TRBV9 and TRBJ2-3, with a possible D match to TRBD1 (5 bases). Germline CDR1 reads SGDLS; CDR2 reads YYNGEE. The CDR3 contains 16 residues. Trimming removed 5 bases at V and 0 bases at J, with 16 bases between.

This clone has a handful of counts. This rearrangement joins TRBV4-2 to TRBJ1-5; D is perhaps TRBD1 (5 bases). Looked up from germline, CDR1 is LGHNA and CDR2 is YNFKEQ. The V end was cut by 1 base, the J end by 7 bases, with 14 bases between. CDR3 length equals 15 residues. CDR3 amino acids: CASSQARSGWQPQHF. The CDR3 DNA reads TGTGCCAGCAGCCAAGCTAGGTCAGGGTGGCAGCCCCAGCATTTT.

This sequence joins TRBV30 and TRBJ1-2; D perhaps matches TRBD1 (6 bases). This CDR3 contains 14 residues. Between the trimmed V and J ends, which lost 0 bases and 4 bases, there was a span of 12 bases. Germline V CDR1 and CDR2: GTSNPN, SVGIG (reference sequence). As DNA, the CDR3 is TGTGCCTGGAGTGTAGGGGGACGGATCTATGGCTACACCTTC. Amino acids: CAWSVGGRIYGYTF.

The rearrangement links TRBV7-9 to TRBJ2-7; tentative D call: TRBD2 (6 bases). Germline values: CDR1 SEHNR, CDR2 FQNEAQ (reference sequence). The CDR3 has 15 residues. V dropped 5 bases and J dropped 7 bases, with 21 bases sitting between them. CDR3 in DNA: TGTGCCAGCAGCCCGCGGGACCTCGGGGCGGGGGAGCAGTACTTC. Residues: CASSPRDLGAGEQYF. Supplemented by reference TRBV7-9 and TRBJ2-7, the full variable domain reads DTGVSQNPRHKITKRGQNVTFRCDPISEHNRLYWYRQTLGQGPEFLTYFQNEAQLEKSRLLSDRFSAERPKGSFSTLEIQRTEQGDSAMYLCASSPRDLGAGEQYFGPGTRLTVT.

For the CDR3, the DNA is TGTGCCAGCAGCTTATCTGCAGTTGAAGCTTTCTTT. Amino acid sequence: CASSLSAVEAFF. V usage is TRBV7-9 and J usage is TRBJ1-1; D unclear. The CDR3 is made up of 12 amino acids. V lost 2 bases to trimming and J lost 7 bases, with 8 bases between them. Germline lookup yields CDR1 SEHNR and CDR2 FQNEAQ (reference sequence).

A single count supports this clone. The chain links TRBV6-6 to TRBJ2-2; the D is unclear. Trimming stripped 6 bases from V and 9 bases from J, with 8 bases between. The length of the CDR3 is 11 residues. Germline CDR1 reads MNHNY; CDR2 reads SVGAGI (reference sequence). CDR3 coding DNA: TGTGCCAGCAGCCAAGTCCGGGAGCTGTTTTTT. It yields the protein CASSQVRELFF.

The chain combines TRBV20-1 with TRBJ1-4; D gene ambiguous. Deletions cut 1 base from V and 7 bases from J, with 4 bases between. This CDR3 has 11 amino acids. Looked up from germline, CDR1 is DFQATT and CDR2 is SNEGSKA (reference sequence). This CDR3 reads CSARVAEKLFF. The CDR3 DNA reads TGCAGTGCTAGAGTTGCTGAAAAACTGTTTTTT.

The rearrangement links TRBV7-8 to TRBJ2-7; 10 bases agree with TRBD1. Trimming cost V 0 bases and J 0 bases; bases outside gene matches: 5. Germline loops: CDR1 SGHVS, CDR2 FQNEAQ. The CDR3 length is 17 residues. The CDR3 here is CASSLARTGGSSYEQYF. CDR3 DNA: TGTGCCAGCAGCTTAGCGAGGACAGGGGGTAGCTCCTACGAGCAGTACTTC. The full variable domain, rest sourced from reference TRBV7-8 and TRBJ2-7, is GAGVSQSPRYKVAKRGQDVALRCDPISGHVSLFWYQQALGQGPEFLTYFQNEAQLDKSGLPSDRFFAERPEGSVSTLKIQRTQQEDSAVYLCASSLARTGGSSYEQYFGPGTRLTVT.

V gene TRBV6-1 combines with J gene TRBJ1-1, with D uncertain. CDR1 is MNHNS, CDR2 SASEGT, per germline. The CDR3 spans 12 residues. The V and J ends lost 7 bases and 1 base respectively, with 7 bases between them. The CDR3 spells CASTRWNTEAFF. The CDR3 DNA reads TGTGCCAGCACCAGGTGGAACACTGAAGCTTTCTTT.

The CDR3 nucleotides are TGTGCCAGCTCCCGCGGCCCGGGAAACACCATATATTTT. This codes for CASSRGPGNTIYF. This chain uses TRBV18 with TRBJ1-3, with no clear D. The CDR3 length is 13 residues. Germline V gives CDR1 KGHSH, CDR2 LQKENI. V was pared by 6 bases and J by 4 bases, with 10 bases between. Looking up the rest from reference TRBV18 and TRBJ1-3 gives the full variable domain: NAGVMQNPRHLVRRRGQEARLRCSPMKGHSHVYWYRQLPEEGLKFMVYLQKENIIDESGMPKERFSAEFPKEGPSILRIQQVVRGDSAAYFCASSRGPGNTIYFGEGSWLTVV.

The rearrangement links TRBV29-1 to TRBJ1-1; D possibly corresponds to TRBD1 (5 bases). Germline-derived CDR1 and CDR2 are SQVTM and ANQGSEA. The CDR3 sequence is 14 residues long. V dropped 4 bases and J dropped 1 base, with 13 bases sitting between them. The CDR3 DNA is TGCAGCGTTGTGGGCCCGGACAAGAACACTGAAGCTTTCTTT. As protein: CSVVGPDKNTEAFF.

The CDR3 loop reads CASSVDGGTEAFF. CDR3 nucleotide sequence: TGTGCCAGCAGCGTAGACGGCGGGACTGAAGCTTTCTTT. This chain connects TRBV9 to TRBJ1-1; no definite D call. Germline lookup yields CDR1 SGDLS and CDR2 YYNGEE. The length of the CDR3 is 13 residues. Trimming cost V 0 bases and J 5 bases, with 8 bases left between them.

CDR3 loop: CASSPGMELMAKNIQYF. The CDR3 coding sequence is TGTGCCAGCTCCCCCGGTATGGAGTTAATGGCCAAAAACATTCAGTACTTC. The rearrangement uses TRBV25-1 and TRBJ2-4; D is unresolved. Per the germline V gene, CDR1 is MGHDK and CDR2 is SYGVNS. With 8 bases removed from V and 1 base from J, the gap between germline ends came to 21 bases. There are 17 residues in the CDR3.

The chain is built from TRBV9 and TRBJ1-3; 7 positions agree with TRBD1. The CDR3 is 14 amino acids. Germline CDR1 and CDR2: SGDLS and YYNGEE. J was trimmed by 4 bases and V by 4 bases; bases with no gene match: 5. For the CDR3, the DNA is TGTGCCAGCAGCCCTCCGACAGGGGGAAACACCATATATTTT. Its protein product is CASSPPTGGNTIYF.

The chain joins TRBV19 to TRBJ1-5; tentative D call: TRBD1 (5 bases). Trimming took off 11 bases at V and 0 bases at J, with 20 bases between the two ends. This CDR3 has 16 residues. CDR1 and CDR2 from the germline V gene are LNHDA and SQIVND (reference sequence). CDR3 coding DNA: TGTGCCGCTACCACGGTAGGAGGGACTAGCAATCAGCCCCAGCATTTT. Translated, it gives CAATTVGGTSNQPQHF.

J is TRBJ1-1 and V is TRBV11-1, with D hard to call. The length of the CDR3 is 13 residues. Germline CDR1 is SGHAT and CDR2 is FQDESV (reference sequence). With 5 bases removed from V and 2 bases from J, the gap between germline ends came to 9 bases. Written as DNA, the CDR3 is TGTGCCAGCAGCCAGGACCGTAACACTGAAGCTTTCTTT. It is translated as CASSQDRNTEAFF.

CDR3 region: CASSEGAPVSTHQYF. The CDR3 nucleotides read TGTGCCAGCAGTGAAGGGGCGCCAGTCTCTACCCACCAGTACTTC. The chain has TRBV2 and TRBJ2-7, with D unresolved. V lost 1 base, J lost 10 bases, and 20 bases lay in between. The CDR3 consists of 15 residues. CDR1 and CDR2 (germline): SNHLY, FYNNEI.

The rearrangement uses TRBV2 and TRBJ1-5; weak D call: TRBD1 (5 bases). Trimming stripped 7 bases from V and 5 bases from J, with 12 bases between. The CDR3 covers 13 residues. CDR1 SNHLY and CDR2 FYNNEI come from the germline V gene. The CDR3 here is CASTPGYHQPQHF. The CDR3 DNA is TGTGCCAGCACCCCAGGGTACCATCAGCCCCAGCATTTT.